This T cell receptor (beta chain) is from a study of cytotoxic CD8 clonotypes in ibrutinib-treated CLL. V was pared by 6 bases and J by 4 bases, with 8 bases of the junction left unmatched. Germline V CDR1 and CDR2: LNHNV, YYDKDF (reference sequence). The CDR3 is 14 residues long. Generated by immunoSEQ multiplex PCR, the TCRdb table keeps only in-frame clones and is missing some. Of approximately 200,000 clones listed, approximately 68% are singletons. The clonotype was recovered from a human donor with chronic lymphocytic leukemia. The chain links TRBV15 to TRBJ2-7; 8 nucleotides match TRBD2. Source: PBMCs, taken after 24 months of ibrutinib treatment. CDR3 residues: CATRESGSGYEQYF. The CDR3 DNA reads as TGTGCCACCAGGGAGAGCGGGAGCGGGTACGAGCAGTACTTC. Full variable domain (remainder filled in from reference TRBV15 and TRBJ2-7): DAMVIQNPRYQVTQFGKPVTLSCSQTLNHNVMYWYQQKSSQAPKLLFHYYDKDFNNEADTPDNFQSRRPNTSFCFLDIRSPGLGDTAMYLCATRESGSGYEQYFGPGTRLTVT.